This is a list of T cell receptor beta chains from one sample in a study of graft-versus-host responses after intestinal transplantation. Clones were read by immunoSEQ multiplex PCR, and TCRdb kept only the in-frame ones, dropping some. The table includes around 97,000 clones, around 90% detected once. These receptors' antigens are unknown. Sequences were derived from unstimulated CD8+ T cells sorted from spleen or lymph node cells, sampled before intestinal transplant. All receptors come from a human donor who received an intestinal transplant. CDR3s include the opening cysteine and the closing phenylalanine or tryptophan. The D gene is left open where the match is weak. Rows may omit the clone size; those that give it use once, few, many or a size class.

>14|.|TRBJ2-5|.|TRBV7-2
TGTGCCAGCAGCTTAGTGACCAGCGGCGAGACCCAGTACTTC
CASSLVTSGETQYF
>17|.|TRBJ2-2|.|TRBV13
TGTGCCAGCAGCTTAATGTATAAGGATTCGAACACCGGGGAGCTGTTTTTT
CASSLMYKDSNTGELFF
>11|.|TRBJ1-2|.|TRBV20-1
TGCAGTGCTAGACGGGAGTATGGCTACACCTTC
CSARREYGYTF
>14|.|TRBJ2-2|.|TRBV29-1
TGCAGCGTTGCGTCTCAGGGTCGGGCCGGGGAGCTGTTTTTT
CSVASQGRAGELFF
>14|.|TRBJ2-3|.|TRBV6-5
TGTGCCAGCAGCGGGACAACTAGCACAGATACGCAGTATTTT
CASSGTTSTDTQYF
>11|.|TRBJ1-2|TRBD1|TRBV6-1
TGTGCCAGCGGGACAGGGATGGGCTACACCTTC
CASGTGMGYTF
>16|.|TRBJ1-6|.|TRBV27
TGTGCCAGCAGTTTATCAGGGGCAACTGGACATTCACCCCTCCACTTT
CASSLSGATGHSPLHF
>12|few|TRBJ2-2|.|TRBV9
TGTGCCAGCAGCTCTGGCGCCGGGGAGCTGTTTTTT
CASSSGAGELFF
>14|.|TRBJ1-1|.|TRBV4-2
TGTGCCAGCAGCCCCTTCGGCAGCCTCACTGAAGCTTTCTTT
CASSPFGSLTEAFF
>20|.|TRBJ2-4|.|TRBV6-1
TGTGCCAGCAGTGCCAGGGCCTTGGACGTTGCGCTTCTAGCCAAAAACATTCAGTACTTC
CASSARALDVALLAKNIQYF
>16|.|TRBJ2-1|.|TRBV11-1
TGTGCCAGCAGCTTAGAGCTAGCAGTCCCCTACAATGAGCAGTTCTTC
CASSLELAVPYNEQFF
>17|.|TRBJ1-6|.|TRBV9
TGTGCCAGCAGCGTCTTTGAGGGACCTTCACATAATTCACCCCTCCACTTT
CASSVFEGPSHNSPLHF
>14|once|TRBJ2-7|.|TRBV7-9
TGTGCCGGCGAGGGTGGGGGTCACTCCTACGAGCAGTACTTC
CAGEGGGHSYEQYF
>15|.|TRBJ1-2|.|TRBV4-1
TGCGCCAGCAGCCAAGAGGGAGCCGGTCCCAGGGGCTACACCTTC
CASSQEGAGPRGYTF
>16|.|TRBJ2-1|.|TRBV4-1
TGCGCCAGCAGCCAAGACCGGGACAACTCCTACAATGAGCAGTTCTTC
CASSQDRDNSYNEQFF
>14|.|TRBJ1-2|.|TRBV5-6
TGTGCCAGCAGCTGGGGGACACCAGGATATGGCTACACCTTC
CASSWGTPGYGYTF
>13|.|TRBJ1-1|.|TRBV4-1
TGCGCCAGCAGTCGACAGCTGAACACTGAAGCTTTCTTT
CASSRQLNTEAFF
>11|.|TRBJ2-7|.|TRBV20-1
TGCAGTGCTAGACTCCTCCACGAGCAGTACTTC
CSARLLHEQYF
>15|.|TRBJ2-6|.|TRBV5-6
TGTGCCAGCAGCTTGGGGGGCTCTGGGGCCAACGTCCTGACTTTC
CASSLGGSGANVLTF
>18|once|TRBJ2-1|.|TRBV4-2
TGTGCCAGCAGCCAAGAGGGGGGGCTAGCGGTGACCTACAATGAGCAGTTCTTC
CASSQEGGLAVTYNEQFF
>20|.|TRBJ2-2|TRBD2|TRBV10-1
TGCGCCAGCAGTGCCGGACTAGCGGGAGGCCGATGGGTGAACACCGGGGAGCTGTTTTTT
CASSAGLAGGRWVNTGELFF
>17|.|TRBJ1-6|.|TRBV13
TGTGCCAGCAGCTCCCCCGGGATAGCTGCGGTAGGTTCACCCCTCCACTTT
CASSSPGIAAVGSPLHF
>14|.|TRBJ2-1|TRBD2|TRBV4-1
TGCGCCAGCAGCCACCCCGAGACTAGCCATGAGCAGTTCTTC
CASSHPETSHEQFF
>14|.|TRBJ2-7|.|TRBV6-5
TGTGCCAGCAGTTACTCGGGAGGAGGGAACGAGCAGTACTTC
CASSYSGGGNEQYF
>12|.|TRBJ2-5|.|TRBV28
TGTGCCAGCAAAACAGGAGACGAGACCCAGTACTTC
CASKTGDETQYF
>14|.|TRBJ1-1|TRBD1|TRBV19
TGTGCCAGTAGAGTACAGGGGGGGAACACTGAAGCTTTCTTT
CASRVQGGNTEAFF
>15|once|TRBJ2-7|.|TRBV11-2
TGTGCCAGCAGCCTAGATCCCGCTAGCGACGACGAGCAGTACTTC
CASSLDPASDDEQYF
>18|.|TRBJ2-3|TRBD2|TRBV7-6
TGTGCCAGCAGCGTCGTGTGGCCTAGCGGGAGTATTACAGATACGCAGTATTTT
CASSVVWPSGSITDTQYF
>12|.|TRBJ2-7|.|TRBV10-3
TGTGCCATCAGTGACTACACCTACGAGCAGTACTTC
CAISDYTYEQYF
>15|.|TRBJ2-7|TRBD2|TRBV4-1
TGCGCCAGCAGCCAGAGGACTAGCGGGGGGACGGAGCAGTACTTC
CASSQRTSGGTEQYF
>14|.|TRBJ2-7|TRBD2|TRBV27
TGTGCCAGCAGTTTACTAGCGGAGAACTACGAGCAGTACTTC
CASSLLAENYEQYF
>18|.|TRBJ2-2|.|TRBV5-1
TGCGCCAGCAGCTTTGACCCCTTGGATATCGCGAACACCGGGGAGCTGTTTTTT
CASSFDPLDIANTGELFF
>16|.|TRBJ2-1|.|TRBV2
TGTGCCAGCAGTGGGACGGTGGTAGGGCGCAACAATGAGCAGTTCTTC
CASSGTVVGRNNEQFF
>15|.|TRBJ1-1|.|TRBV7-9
TGTGCCAGCAGCTTGGGGGACATTGGGATGACTGAAGCTTTCTTT
CASSLGDIGMTEAFF
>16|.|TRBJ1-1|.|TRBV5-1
TGCGCCAGCAGCCCTCCAGGAGGCAGAAGCAGGACTGAAGCTTTCTTT
CASSPPGGRSRTEAFF
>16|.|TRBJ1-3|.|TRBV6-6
TGTGCCAGCAGTTACTTTTGGGGGGGAGGTGGAAACACCATATATTTT
CASSYFWGGGGNTIYF
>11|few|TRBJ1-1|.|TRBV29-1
TGCAGCGTTGTAGTAAACACTGAAGCTTTCTTT
CSVVVNTEAFF
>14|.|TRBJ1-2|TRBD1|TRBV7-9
TGTGCCAGCAGCTTTCCGGGACAGAACTATGGCTACACCTTC
CASSFPGQNYGYTF
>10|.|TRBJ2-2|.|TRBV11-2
TGTGCCAGCACAGCTGGGGAGCTGTTTTTT
CASTAGELFF
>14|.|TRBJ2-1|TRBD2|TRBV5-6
TGTGCCAGCAGCGACGGGACTAGCCTCCATGAGCAGTTCTTC
CASSDGTSLHEQFF
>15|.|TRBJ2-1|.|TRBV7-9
TGTGCCAGCAGCCTCTCCGGGGTTTCCTACAATGAGCAGTTCTTC
CASSLSGVSYNEQFF